The 21 T cell receptor beta chains below come from one sample, sequenced in a study of T cells in Graves' hyperthyroidism and ophthalmopathy. Amplification targeted TCR beta CDR3 regions from RNA transcripts. HTBI primers drove first-round RT-PCR of the TCR CDR3. One entry per CDR3 protein results from TCRdb running MiXCR on the multiplex PCR reads. The table lists about 380,000 distinct CDR3 sequences, approximately 13% of them singletons. The sample taken for sequencing was blood. The source of these receptors is a man aged 30 to 45 with Graves' hyperthyroidism that later progressed to Graves' ophthalmopathy.

This clonotype appeared many times. This rearrangement joins TRBV28 to TRBJ1-2; TRBD1 is a possible D gene (6 bases). Trimming removed 2 bases at V and 6 bases at J, with 13 bases between. CDR1 and CDR2 from the germline V gene are MDHEN and SYDVKM. The CDR3 runs to 14 residues. CDR3 amino acids: CASSLPQRGHGYTF. The CDR3 coding sequence is TGTGCCAGCAGTTTACCCCAGCGGGGGCATGGCTACACCTTC.

Ten or more counts support this clonotype. The chain recombines TRBV6-5 with TRBJ2-1; TRBD2 matches 10 bases. Germline CDR1 and CDR2: MNHEY and SVGAGI. The CDR3 is 15 amino acids. J lost 5 bases, V lost 0 bases, and 1 base had no gene match. As DNA, the CDR3 is TGTGCCAGCAGTTACTCCCTAGCGGGGGACAATGAGCAGTTCTTC. This encodes CASSYSLAGDNEQFF.

The table lists this clonotype with many counts. V and J are TRBV11-2 and TRBJ2-3; 9 bases are a match to TRBD1. The CDR3 runs to 15 residues. Trimming took 3 bases from V and 3 from J; bases not matched to a gene: 4. Germline lookup yields CDR1 SGHAT and CDR2 FQNNGV. The CDR3 DNA sequence: TGTGCCAGCAGCTTTCGACAGGGGGTTACAGATACGCAGTATTTT. It encodes CASSFRQGVTDTQYF. The entire variable domain, with the rest obtained from reference TRBV11-2 and TRBJ2-3, is as follows: EAGVAQSPRYKIIEKRQSVAFWCNPISGHATLYWYQQILGQGPKLLIQFQNNGVVDDSQLPKDRFSAERLKGVDSTLKIQPAKLEDSAVYLCASSFRQGVTDTQYFGPGTRLTVL.

This clonotype came up many times. V usage is TRBV3-1 and J usage is TRBJ2-5; TRBD1 agrees at 11 bases. Germline V gene data show CDR1 as LGHDT and CDR2 as YNNKEL (reference sequence). CDR3 size: 15 residues. Losses at the gene ends were 4 bases for V and 5 bases for J; bases not matched to a gene: 6. This CDR3 is CASSPGQGAGETQYF. The DNA for the CDR3 is TGTGCCAGCAGCCCTGGACAGGGGGCAGGGGAGACCCAGTACTTC.

This sequence joins TRBV10-3 and TRBJ2-7; TRBD1 matches 10 bases. This CDR3 comprises 14 residues. The V segment lost 6 bases and the J segment 7 bases; nucleotides outside the gene matches: 9. Looked up from germline, CDR1 is ENHRY and CDR2 is SYGVKD. CDR3 sequence reads: CAISSGTGALEQYF. The DNA of the CDR3 is TGTGCCATCAGCTCCGGGACAGGGGCCTTGGAGCAGTACTTC.

This clonotype was counted at least ten times. The chain couples TRBV7-2 to TRBJ2-3; D possibly matches TRBD1 or TRBD2 (5 bases each). V was shortened by 3 bases and J by 5 bases, with 12 bases between the two germline ends. The CDR3 has 14 amino acids. Germline V gives CDR1 SGHTA, CDR2 FQGNSA. CDR3 coding DNA: TGTGCCAGCAGCTTCGTGGGACGCCAAGATACGCAGTATTTT. This translates into CASSFVGRQDTQYF.

At least ten counts were recorded for this clonotype. The J gene is TRBJ2-7, the V gene TRBV11-2; D uncertain. Germline V CDR1 and CDR2: SGHAT, FQNNGV. V lost 3 bases and J 1 base, leaving 10 bases between the germline ends. The CDR3 contains 14 residues. In DNA form, the CDR3 reads TGTGCCAGCAGCTTTTCGCTCTCTTCCTACGAGCAGTACTTC. Encoded protein: CASSFSLSSYEQYF.

At least ten counts were recorded for this clonotype. V and J are TRBV7-9 and TRBJ2-5; TRBD1 is a possible D gene (5 bases). Germline V gene data show CDR1 as SEHNR and CDR2 as FQNEAQ (reference sequence). This CDR3 is 14 amino acids long. V was pared by 0 bases and J by 1 base, with 6 bases between. The CDR3 bases are TGTGCCAGCAGCTTAGCGGACATCCAAGAGACCCAGTACTTC. Protein product: CASSLADIQETQYF.

This clonotype was seen ten or more times. The chain employs TRBV28 and TRBJ1-4, with TRBD1 matching 7 bases. The CDR3 length is 16 residues. Germline V CDR1 and CDR2: MDHEN, SYDVKM. Trimming cost V 2 bases and J 8 bases; bases outside gene matches: 11. CDR3 nucleotides: TGTGCCAGCAGTTTAGGCCCGCAGGGGGTCTACGAAAAACTGTTTTTT. Translating gives CASSLGPQGVYEKLFF.

This clonotype was found many times. The chain carries TRBV20-1 and TRBJ2-7; possible D gene TRBD2, 6 bases. Trimming stripped 1 base from V and 10 bases from J, with 17 bases between. The CDR3 runs 13 residues. Germline-derived CDR1 and CDR2 are DFQATT and SNEGSKA (reference sequence). The CDR3 protein is CSARGGTPFEQYF. The CDR3 nucleotides read TGCAGTGCTAGAGGAGGGACTCCATTCGAACAGTACTTC.

In this sample, this clonotype turned up a few times. J is TRBJ1-1 and V is TRBV18; D remains unclear. Germline values: CDR1 KGHSH, CDR2 LQKENI. This CDR3 is built from 14 residues. Between the trimmed V and J ends, which lost 4 bases and 3 bases, there was a span of 12 bases. The CDR3 protein is CASSRREEDTEAFF. The CDR3 region has the DNA TGTGCCAGCTCACGCCGGGAAGAAGACACTGAAGCTTTCTTT.

There are a few counts of this clonotype. The V call is TRBV7-6, the J call TRBJ2-7, with TRBD2 as a possible D gene (5 bases). This CDR3 comprises 14 residues. The germline gives CDR1 SGHVS, CDR2 FNYEAQ. Trimming took off 3 bases at V and 6 bases at J, with 15 bases between the two ends. CDR3 nucleotide sequence: TGTGCCAGCAGCTTGTTGGTAGAGGGTGGCGAGCAGTACTTC. This translates into CASSLLVEGGEQYF.

The CDR3 here is CASSSHTGGTEAFF. CDR3 DNA sequence: TGTGCCAGCAGCTCCCACACGGGGGGAACTGAAGCTTTCTTT. The chain combines TRBV3-1 with TRBJ1-1; possibly TRBD1 for D (5 bases). Germline V gene data show CDR1 as LGHDT and CDR2 as YNNKEL (reference sequence). This CDR3 spans 14 amino acids. The V end was cut by 5 bases, the J end by 5 bases, with 15 bases between.

Many counts were recorded for this clonotype. The V call is TRBV18, the J call TRBJ2-5; D not resolved. CDR1 is KGHSH, CDR2 LQKENI, per germline. CDR3 length: 15 residues. Trimming left V 3 bases short and J 4 bases short, with 15 bases between. CDR3 sequence reads: CASSPSQGLGETQYF. CDR3 coding DNA: TGTGCCAGCTCACCCAGCCAAGGGCTAGGAGAGACCCAGTACTTC.

The chain couples TRBV19 to TRBJ2-1; 7 bases align to TRBD1. The V segment lost 5 bases and the J segment 3 bases; nucleotides outside the gene matches: 4. This CDR3 spans 14 amino acids. In germline, CDR1 is LNHDA, CDR2 SQIVND (reference sequence). CDR3 sequence reads: CASSEQGHYNEQFF. In nucleotides, the CDR3 is TGTGCCAGTAGTGAACAGGGGCACTACAATGAGCAGTTCTTC. Full variable domain (missing parts from reference TRBV19 and TRBJ2-1): DGGITQSPKYLFRKEGQNVTLSCEQNLNHDAMYWYRQDPGQGLRLIYYSQIVNDFQKGDIAEGYSVSREKKESFPLTVTSAQKNPTAFYLCASSEQGHYNEQFFGPGTRLTVL.

Ten or more counts support this clonotype. The rearrangement joins TRBV11-3 to TRBJ2-7; no clear D gene. The CDR3 contains 14 residues. Per the germline V gene, CDR1 is SGHNT and CDR2 is YENEEA. V lost 2 bases and J 2 bases, leaving 10 bases between the germline ends. The CDR3 loop is CASSLPGIAYEQYF. DNA for the CDR3: TGTGCCAGCAGCTTACCGGGCATTGCCTACGAGCAGTACTTC.

The chain employs TRBV20-1 and TRBJ2-5; a possible D gene is TRBD2 (6 bases). Germline lookup yields CDR1 DFQATT and CDR2 SNEGSKA (reference sequence). V was clipped by 1 base and J by 0 bases, with 12 bases between them. The CDR3 has 15 amino acids. In DNA form, the CDR3 reads TGCAGTGCTAGAGGTGGGACTGGGCACCAAGAGACCCAGTACTTC. Amino acid sequence: CSARGGTGHQETQYF.

The genes are TRBV6-7 and TRBJ2-3; no definite D call. TRBV6-7 is designated an ORF whose function remains uncertain. The CDR3 consists of 18 residues. Trimming took off 0 bases at V and 2 bases at J, with 18 bases between the two ends. The CDR3: CASSYSVNLPNHTDTQYF. The CDR3, as DNA: TGTGCCAGCAGTTACTCGGTGAATCTACCCAATCACACAGATACGCAGTATTTT.

A word on this clonotype: Since a much larger clone is just one base distant, this may be a read error. The chain uses TRBV18 and TRBJ2-3; D is perhaps TRBD1 or TRBD2 (5 bases each). CDR3 length: 16 amino acids. The germline V gene has CDR1 KGHSH and CDR2 LQKENI. The CDR3 sequence: CASSPRRGLSTDTHYF. The CDR3 DNA follows: TGTGCCAGCTCACCTAGACGGGGCCTTAGCACAGATACGCACTATTTT.

In the case of this clonotype: One end of the junction is discordant with germline, which a read error may explain. The chain is built from TRBV20-1 and TRBJ2-1; D is perhaps TRBD2 (7 bases). CDR1 DFQATT and CDR2 SNEGSKA come from the germline V gene (reference sequence). The length of the CDR3 is 14 residues. The CDR3 spells CSARWGGPFDDQFF. DNA for the CDR3: TGCAGTGCTAGATGGGGGGGCCCTTTTGATGATCAGTTCTTC.

This clonotype was recorded at least ten times. The chain joins TRBV24-1 to TRBJ2-2; no firm D call. CDR1 KGHDR and CDR2 SFDVKD come from the germline V gene. There are 16 residues in the CDR3. Trimming took off 4 bases at V and 3 bases at J, with 14 bases between the two ends. The CDR3 DNA is TGTGCCACCAGTGACCCTTCCCGGGCCTACACCGGGGAGCTGTTTTTT. It specifies CATSDPSRAYTGELFF.